The 27 T cell receptor beta chains presented below share a single source sample, sequenced in a study of shared clonotypes between healthy human individuals. Naivety among CD8 cells was defined by CD45RO negativity and positive CCR7 selection, thereby excluding terminally differentiated effector memory CD45RA+ cells. This table comes from immunoSEQ multiplex PCR, and its TCRdb copy is limited to in-frame clones, with some not included. The sample contains over 2 million clones, about 95% of which appear only once. Material: naive CD8+ T cells sorted from blood. These TCRs come from a man between 18 and 29 years old in good health.

J is TRBJ2-3 and V is TRBV19; TRBD2 matches 9 bases. Per the germline V gene, CDR1 is LNHDA and CDR2 is SQIVND (reference sequence). This CDR3 has 18 amino acids. J lost 2 bases, V lost 4 bases, and 13 bases had no gene match. The CDR3, as DNA: TGTGCCAGTAGTAGGACGGGACTAGCTCTCGCCCTCACAGATACGCAGTATTTT. Its translation: CASSRTGLALALTDTQYF.

Concerning this clone: The same CDR3 is also encoded by other DNA sequences in this sample. V gene TRBV9 combines with J gene TRBJ1-1; D not resolved. Between the trimmed V and J ends, which lost 0 bases and 4 bases, there was a span of 4 bases. The germline V gene has CDR1 SGDLS and CDR2 YYNGEE. This CDR3 spans 12 amino acids. The CDR3 DNA is TGTGCCAGCAGCGTAGCAGGCACTGAAGCTTTCTTT. Its translation: CASSVAGTEAFF.

The chain is built from TRBV18 and TRBJ2-1; TRBD1 aligns across 7 bases. Trimming cost V 2 bases and J 0 bases; bases outside gene matches: 4. The CDR3 length is 16 residues. The germline V gene encodes CDR1 KGHSH and CDR2 LQKENI. For the CDR3, the DNA is TGTGCCAGCTCACCAGAGGACAGGAGCTCCTACAATGAGCAGTTCTTC. Translating gives CASSPEDRSSYNEQFF. Complete variable domain (other parts from reference TRBV18 and TRBJ2-1): NAGVMQNPRHLVRRRGQEARLRCSPMKGHSHVYWYRQLPEEGLKFMVYLQKENIIDESGMPKERFSAEFPKEGPSILRIQQVVRGDSAAYFCASSPEDRSSYNEQFFGPGTRLTVL.

The rearrangement links TRBV4-3 to TRBJ2-7; possibly TRBD1 for D (5 bases). The CDR3 spans 16 residues. Germline V gives CDR1 LGHNA, CDR2 YSLEER. V was cut by 0 bases and J by 1 base, with 13 bases left in between. CDR3 sequence: CASSQDLGQGSYEQYF. In DNA, the CDR3 is TGCGCCAGCAGCCAAGATCTCGGTCAGGGATCCTACGAGCAGTACTTC.

J is TRBJ2-1 and V is TRBV14, with unresolved D. V lost 0 bases and J 3 bases, leaving 6 bases between the germline ends. Germline V CDR1 and CDR2: SGHDN, FVKESK. The CDR3 extends over 14 amino acids. This chain's CDR3 is CASSQEGIYNEQFF. The CDR3 nucleotides read TGTGCCAGCAGCCAAGAAGGGATCTACAATGAGCAGTTCTTC.

The CDR3 DNA reads as TGTGCCAGCAGCTTATCTCCTATCGTTTTCCCCGGGACAGCTAATGAGCAGTTCTTC. Its protein is CASSLSPIVFPGTANEQFF. The chain carries TRBV7-8 and TRBJ2-1; 7 bases are a match to TRBD1. The CDR3 sequence is 19 residues long. The V gene's germline CDR1 is SGHVS and CDR2 FQNEAQ. Trimming at V came to 2 bases and at J to 7 bases, leaving 20 bases not matched to a gene.

V gene TRBV7-7 combines with J gene TRBJ2-2, with 8 positions matching TRBD1. The CDR3 loop spans 14 amino acids. Germline V gives CDR1 SSHAT, CDR2 FNYEAQ (reference sequence). CDR3 nucleotide sequence: TGTGCTAGCTCCGGACAGGGTAACACCGGGGAGCTGTTTTTT. Translating it yields CASSGQGNTGELFF.

In the case of this clone: This sample includes further DNA sequences coding for the same CDR3. The chain couples TRBV7-9 to TRBJ2-7, with 11 bases identical to TRBD2. Unmatched junction bases numbered 3, after V lost 1 base and J lost 4 bases. Per germline, CDR1 SEHNR and CDR2 FQNEAQ (reference sequence). This CDR3 region has 15 residues. DNA for the CDR3: TGTGCCAGCAGCTTAGGAGGGACTAGCGGATACGAGCAGTACTTC. Translated: CASSLGGTSGYEQYF.

J is TRBJ2-7 and V is TRBV5-6; no reliable D call. CDR3 size: 17 residues. Germline CDR1 SGHDT, CDR2 YYEEEE. V was trimmed by 4 bases and J by 0 bases, leaving 20 bases between them. In nucleotides, the CDR3 is TGTGCCAGCAGCCCTGGCGCCGGGCCGGCAAGCTCCTACGAGCAGTACTTC. Amino acid sequence: CASSPGAGPASSYEQYF.

The chain employs TRBV5-6 and TRBJ2-1, with 10 positions matching TRBD2. This CDR3 comprises 14 residues. CDR1 and CDR2 (germline): SGHDT, YYEEEE. Germline trimming cut 5 bases from V and 4 bases from J; bases unmatched to any gene: 3. CDR3 protein: CASRWTSGYNEQFF. The CDR3 nucleotides read TGTGCCAGCAGGTGGACTAGCGGATACAATGAGCAGTTCTTC. Drawing the rest from reference TRBV5-6 and TRBJ2-1, the complete variable domain is DAGVTQSPTHLIKTRGQQVTLRCSPKSGHDTVSWYQQALGQGPQFIFQYYEEEERQRGNFPDRFSGHQFPNYSSELNVNALLLGDSALYLCASRWTSGYNEQFFGPGTRLTVL.

V usage is TRBV5-6 and J usage is TRBJ1-1, with D possibly matching TRBD1 (6 bases). Germline lookup yields CDR1 SGHDT and CDR2 YYEEEE. V shed 0 bases and J shed 4 bases, with 16 bases lying between them. This CDR3 has 16 residues. The CDR3 DNA sequence: TGTGCCAGCAGCTTGGCCCTACGTGGGGGCGGCACTGAAGCTTTCTTT. Translated: CASSLALRGGGTEAFF.

This clone turned up a few times. The V and J genes are TRBV9 and TRBJ2-1; 9 nucleotides match TRBD2. The CDR3 has 16 amino acids. V lost 0 bases, J lost 2 bases, and 3 bases stayed unmatched. The V gene's germline CDR1 is SGDLS and CDR2 YYNGEE. This CDR3 is CASSVEAGGPYNEQFF. CDR3 nucleotide sequence: TGTGCCAGCAGCGTAGAGGCGGGAGGGCCCTACAATGAGCAGTTCTTC. Based on the CDR3 plus reference TRBV9 and TRBJ2-1, the full variable domain is DSGVTQTPKHLITATGQRVTLRCSPRSGDLSVYWYQQSLDQGLQFLIQYYNGEERAKGNILERFSAQQFPDLHSELNLSSLELGDSALYFCASSVEAGGPYNEQFFGPGTRLTVL.

This clone was observed once. The chain joins TRBV2 to TRBJ2-1; 7 positions agree with TRBD1. The CDR3 is 14 amino acids. J was trimmed by 3 bases and V by 6 bases; bases with no gene match: 5. CDR1 and CDR2 from the germline V gene are SNHLY and FYNNEI. For the CDR3, the DNA is TGTGCCAGCAGGCCGACAGGGTACTACAATGAGCAGTTCTTC. Translated, it gives CASRPTGYYNEQFF.

The chain combines TRBV6-1 with TRBJ2-7; 9 bases fit TRBD1. The trim removed 6 bases at V and 3 bases at J, leaving 6 bases unmatched. Germline V gene lookup returns CDR1 MNHNS and CDR2 SASEGT. The CDR3 spans 14 residues. CDR3 DNA sequence: TGTGCCAGCAGGTGGGGACAGGGCAACTACGAGCAGTACTTC. It codes for CASRWGQGNYEQYF.

The chain recombines TRBV5-4 with TRBJ1-2; TRBD1 might be the D (5 bases). V lost 3 bases and J lost 8, with 11 bases in between. There are 12 residues in the CDR3. CDR1 is SGHNT, CDR2 YYREEE, per germline (reference sequence). In nucleotides, the CDR3 is TGTGCCAGCAGCTCCGGAGGGGTAGGCTACACCTTC. It translates to CASSSGGVGYTF.

The chain carries TRBV11-2 and TRBJ1-1, with D possibly being TRBD1 (5 bases). Germline assignment: CDR1 SGHAT and CDR2 FQNNGV. The CDR3 has 14 amino acids. V was trimmed by 5 bases and J by 6 bases, leaving 16 bases between them. The CDR3 loop reads CASSDTRVLPEAFF. The DNA for the CDR3 is TGTGCCAGCAGCGATACCAGGGTGCTCCCTGAAGCTTTCTTT.

The chain uses TRBV7-2 and TRBJ2-7; tentative D call: TRBD2 (6 bases). CDR1 is SGHTA, CDR2 FQGNSA, per germline. This CDR3 comprises 13 residues. V was pared by 5 bases and J by 4 bases, with 12 bases between. The DNA for the CDR3 is TGTGCCAGCAGCACCCATAGCGGATACGAGCAGTACTTC. Translation: CASSTHSGYEQYF.

Remarks on this clone: Other DNA variants within this sample encode the same CDR3. The CDR3 here is CASSGGETQYF. Written as DNA, the CDR3 is TGCGCCAGCAGTGGTGGGGAGACCCAGTACTTC. This chain joins TRBV10-2 and TRBJ2-5; D is undetermined. V lost 4 bases to trimming and J lost 5 bases, with 5 bases between them. The CDR3 extends over 11 amino acids. Germline CDR1 is WSHSY and CDR2 is SAAADI.

The rearrangement uses TRBV4-1 and TRBJ1-1; 7 positions match TRBD1. The CDR3 sequence is 16 residues long. Germline CDR1 MGHRA, CDR2 YSYEKL. V lost 4 bases, J lost 6 bases, and 14 bases stayed unmatched. CDR3 region: CASSRRDSGRLAEAFF. The CDR3 coding sequence is TGCGCCAGCAGCCGCAGGGACAGCGGGCGGTTGGCTGAAGCTTTCTTT.

This chain connects TRBV5-1 to TRBJ1-1; D gene ambiguous. This CDR3 comprises 15 residues. Trimming took off 2 bases at V and 1 base at J, with 12 bases between the two ends. Germline assignment: CDR1 SGHRS and CDR2 YFSETQ. The CDR3 here is CASSFLSEPNTEAFF. The CDR3 DNA reads TGCGCCAGCAGCTTCTTAAGCGAACCGAACACTGAAGCTTTCTTT.

The chain employs TRBV28 and TRBJ1-1; 8 bases line up with TRBD1. The CDR3 totals 17 residues. Germline V gene sequence: CDR1 MDHEN, CDR2 SYDVKM. V trimming: 6 bases; J trimming: 2 bases; junction bases outside the gene matches: 14. The DNA for the CDR3 is TGTGCCAGCAGCTCCCGGGCAGGGGGCTCCGGAAACACTGAAGCTTTCTTT. Protein sequence: CASSSRAGGSGNTEAFF.

On this clone: Other DNA sequences within the sample encode an identical CDR3. V and J are TRBV27 and TRBJ2-7, with TRBD2 matching over 8 bases. V lost 4 bases to trimming and J lost 5 bases; unmatched junction nucleotides: 4. The germline gives CDR1 MNHEY, CDR2 SMNVEV (reference sequence). The CDR3 totals 13 residues. The CDR3 protein is CASSWAGGDEQYF. The CDR3 nucleotides are TGTGCCAGCAGTTGGGCGGGAGGTGACGAGCAGTACTTC.

A single count supports this clone. The J gene is TRBJ2-7, the V gene TRBV30, with unresolved D. From germline, CDR1 is GTSNPN and CDR2 SVGIG (reference sequence). The CDR3 extends over 14 amino acids. Trimming cost V 1 base and J 7 bases, with 17 bases left between them. Here the CDR3 DNA reads TGTGCCTGGAGTGAACTTGGGGTTCCCGTGGAGCAGTACTTC. Its translation is CAWSELGVPVEQYF.

This clone has more than one count but fewer than ten. The chain joins TRBV10-1 to TRBJ2-3; D could derive from TRBD1 or TRBD2 (5 bases each). V was shortened by 6 bases and J by 2 bases, with 9 bases between the two germline ends. Germline V gene data show CDR1 as WNHNN and CDR2 as SYGVQD (reference sequence). The CDR3 runs to 13 residues. The CDR3 DNA reads as TGCGCCAGCAGCGGGACCAACACAGATACGCAGTATTTT. Translating it yields CASSGTNTDTQYF.

V and J are TRBV7-3 and TRBJ2-7, with D perhaps matching TRBD1 (6 bases). The V end lost 5 bases, the J end lost 3 bases, and 11 bases lay between the germline ends. Germline-derived CDR1 and CDR2 are SGHTA and FQGTGA. The CDR3 sequence is 13 residues long. The CDR3 protein is CASSPGVGYEQYF. The CDR3 bases are TGTGCCAGCAGCCCAGGGGTCGGCTACGAGCAGTACTTC.

This clone was observed a handful of times. The gene calls are TRBV4-1 and TRBJ1-1; D possibly corresponds to TRBD1 (5 bases). CDR1 and CDR2 from the germline V gene are MGHRA and YSYEKL. This CDR3 has 16 amino acids. V was shortened by 5 bases and J by 0 bases, with 16 bases between the two germline ends. In nucleotides, the CDR3 is TGCGCCAGCAGCTCAGGGCCGGGGATCATGAACACTGAAGCTTTCTTT. This translates into CASSSGPGIMNTEAFF.

This rearrangement joins TRBV5-4 to TRBJ2-7; 10 bases align to TRBD2. Trimming removed 2 bases from V and 6 bases from J; junction bases left unmatched: 5. This CDR3 has 14 amino acids. The germline CDR1 and CDR2 sequences are SGHNT and YYREEE (reference sequence). The CDR3 region is CASSFGTSDAEQYF. CDR3 in DNA: TGTGCCAGCAGCTTTGGGACTAGCGATGCCGAGCAGTACTTC.